This is a list of T cell receptor beta chains from one sample in a study of blood T cell repertoires in COVID-19. Some clones are missing from TCRdb's copy, which holds only in-frame ones; the method was immunoSEQ multiplex PCR. The repertoire holds 300,000 to 400,000 clones, with 75% to 90% as singletons. The sequenced material came from peripheral blood. The receptors stem from a woman between 50 and 59 years old with COVID-19, enrolled during active disease. Each CDR3 is given without its conserved first and last residue. D genes are given only for firm matches.

TRBJ1-6	TRBD1	TRBV4-1	ASSQEGQGRNSPLH
TRBJ2-7	TRBD2	TRBV19	ASSRDLAGGNYEQY
TRBJ1-3	TRBD1	TRBV28	ASSSWTGGNTIY
TRBJ1-4	TRBD1	TRBV24-1	ATSDSGQGGEKLF
TRBJ1-2	TRBD1	TRBV28	ASSSLQGGINYGYT
TRBJ2-2	NA	TRBV18	ASSPGGEDTGELF
TRBJ1-4	TRBD1	TRBV19	ASTRVTGGEDEKLF
TRBJ1-4	TRBD1	TRBV7-2	ASSGDRNEKLF
TRBJ1-1	NA	TRBV11-3	ASSLRVEGEAF
TRBJ2-2	NA	TRBV6-2/TRBV6-3	ASTPLVAGNTGELF
TRBJ2-1	TRBD2	TRBV9	ASSVAGLAGAYNEQF
TRBJ2-3	NA	TRBV5-1	ASSSENRAPYPDTQY
TRBJ2-1	TRBD1	TRBV3-1/TRBV3-2	ASSSTGSSYNEQF
TRBJ1-5	NA	TRBV4-2	ASSRGQGSDQPQH
TRBJ2-7	NA	TRBV2	ASSVGSAYEQY
TRBJ2-7	TRBD1	TRBV15	ATSVPAGQGHYEQY
TRBJ2-3	NA	TRBV11-2	ASSFNSGLSTDTQY
TRBJ2-7	NA	TRBV2	ASSSRAAYEQY
TRBJ1-2	TRBD1	TRBV6-6	ASSYDRDYGYT
TRBJ2-4	TRBD2	TRBV5-1	ASSAVPGTSGRTRNIQY
TRBJ1-1	NA	TRBV4-3	ASSHGEGTEAF
TRBJ2-3	NA	TRBV19	ASTLSSTDTQY
TRBJ1-2	TRBD1	TRBV5-1	ASSPDWTGGYT
TRBJ2-7	NA	TRBV6-5	ASTGPGRNEQY
TRBJ2-5	TRBD1	TRBV7-8	ASSLRGQWGVTETQY
TRBJ2-7	TRBD2	TRBV9	ASSTLAGGSGQY
TRBJ2-1	TRBD2	TRBV7-8	ASSLDLTSATPLYNEQF
TRBJ1-3	NA	TRBV27	ASGRGSSSGNTIY
TRBJ1-1	NA	TRBV18	ASSRQENTEAF
TRBJ2-6	NA	TRBV19	ASGSSGANVLT
TRBJ1-4	NA	TRBV18	ASSPLTGKGSTNEKLF
TRBJ2-3	NA	TRBV7-2	ASSLRGWQIRNTDTQY
TRBJ2-3	NA	TRBV28	ASSPQGTLTQY
TRBJ1-1	NA	TRBV5-1	ASSLPGEGTEAF
TRBJ2-1	TRBD2	TRBV4-1	ASSQEPVLAGVAEQF
TRBJ1-1	NA	TRBV3-1/TRBV3-2	AVDRGFEAF
TRBJ2-5	TRBD2	TRBV2	ASSEALPLAGGTPYQETQY
TRBJ2-1	TRBD1	TRBV18	ASSLGQGFSNEQF
TRBJ2-1	NA	TRBV9	ASRAQGAGEQF
TRBJ1-3	NA	TRBV30	AWSLARGGNTIY
TRBJ2-7	NA	TRBV7-9	ASSLGDRRGPYEQY
TRBJ2-7	TRBD1	TRBV6-5	ASRLDGTETYEQY
TRBJ1-3	NA	TRBV28	ASSLTVLSGNTIY
TRBJ2-2	NA	TRBV5-1	ASSLMRTNTGELF
TRBJ2-2	TRBD1	TRBV3-1/TRBV3-2	ASSLRGRYTGELF
TRBJ2-5	NA	TRBV3-1/TRBV3-2	ASSLAGVETQY
TRBJ2-5	TRBD2	TRBV11-3	ASSLGASGGGETQY
TRBJ1-1	NA	TRBV7-9	ASSPTSQFTEAF
TRBJ1-5	TRBD1	TRBV10-3	AISEDGGGQNQPQH
TRBJ2-1	TRBD2	TRBV11-2	ASSPELAGLNEQF
TRBJ1-3	TRBD1	TRBV11-1	ASSRDRGTGNTIY
TRBJ1-2	NA	TRBV18	ASSPSKPQGYT
TRBJ1-2	NA	TRBV3-1/TRBV3-2	ASSQSDSGYT
TRBJ1-5	NA	TRBV5-6	ASCRDSNQPQH
TRBJ2-3	TRBD1	TRBV7-2	ASTPRTGTSGDTQY
TRBJ2-7	NA	TRBV28	ASSSRVDYEQY
TRBJ2-1	NA	TRBV6-2/TRBV6-3	ASSIRQARGEQF
TRBJ2-3	NA	TRBV24-1	ATSDSDKTSTDTQY
TRBJ2-7	TRBD1	TRBV5-1	ASSLGGGQGSEQY
TRBJ1-6	NA	TRBV12-1	ASSTQQGARSSYNSPLH